These 9 T cell receptor beta chains originate from one sample sequenced in a study of beta chain features in type 1 diabetes. The investigators reverse transcribed all of the isolated RNA, so they sequenced expressed TCRB transcripts. Some clones are missing from TCRdb's copy, which holds only in-frame ones; the method was immunoSEQ multiplex PCR. The table includes 640,000 or so clones, 10% to 15% detected once. What these receptors recognize is not known. General study results and limits: Type 1 diabetes patients had moderately but significantly shorter TCRB CDR3s in all four CD4+ subsets.

The sequencing input was naive CD4+ T cells from blood. The receptors shown here come from a man aged 18 to 35 with type 1 diabetes.

J is TRBJ1-2 and V is TRBV30, with 8 bases fitting TRBD1. V was clipped by 0 bases and J by 7 bases; unmatched bases: 7. CDR1 and CDR2 (germline): GTSNPN, SVGIG (reference sequence). The CDR3 length is 14 residues. The CDR3 is CAWSVSQGASGYTF. CDR3 nucleotides: TGTGCCTGGAGTGTAAGCCAGGGGGCTAGTGGCTACACCTTC.

This clone was counted between two and nine times. This rearrangement joins TRBV28 to TRBJ2-7; 8 nucleotides line up with TRBD1. There are 15 residues in the CDR3. The germline gives CDR1 MDHEN, CDR2 SYDVKM. V lost 7 bases and J lost 4; bases outside the gene matches: 12. In nucleotides, the CDR3 is TGTGCCAGCAACACCGGGACAGGAGCTTTTTACGAGCAGTACTTC. It is translated as CASNTGTGAFYEQYF. The full variable domain, completed using reference TRBV28 and TRBJ2-7, is DVKVTQSSRYLVKRTGEKVFLECVQDMDHENMFWYRQDPGLGLRLIYFSYDVKMKEKGDIPEGYSVSREKKERFSLILESASTNQTSMYLCASNTGTGAFYEQYFGPGTRLTVT.

This clone was seen only a few times. The genes are TRBV18 and TRBJ1-1; the D gene is possibly TRBD1 (5 bases). Trimming removed 3 bases at V and 0 bases at J, with 11 bases between. Germline CDR1 reads KGHSH; CDR2 reads LQKENI. CDR3 length: 15 amino acids. CDR3 DNA: TGTGCCAGCTCACCCCTGACAGTACTGAACACTGAAGCTTTCTTT. This gives the protein CASSPLTVLNTEAFF.

The sample holds a few counts of this clone. The J gene is TRBJ1-1, the V gene TRBV15; no firm D call. The CDR3 is 14 residues long. The germline V gene has CDR1 LNHNV and CDR2 YYDKDF (reference sequence). V was cut by 4 bases and J by 0 bases, with 9 bases left in between. CDR3 residues: CATSNYGMNTEAFF. Written as DNA, the CDR3 is TGTGCCACCAGCAACTACGGTATGAACACTGAAGCTTTCTTT.

The genes are TRBV2 and TRBJ1-4, with 9 nucleotides matching TRBD1. The germline CDR1 and CDR2 sequences are SNHLY and FYNNEI. After removal of 6 bases from V and 8 bases from J, the junction contained 7 bases not matched to a gene. This CDR3 spans 14 amino acids. This CDR3 is CASSQDRGEEKLFF. CDR3 DNA: TGTGCCAGCAGCCAGGACAGGGGAGAAGAAAAACTGTTTTTT.

This clone was seen more than once but under ten times. The chain uses TRBV28 and TRBJ1-4, with 7 positions matching TRBD1. Trimming removed 4 bases from V and 7 bases from J; junction bases left unmatched: 6. There are 14 residues in the CDR3. Germline V gene sequence: CDR1 MDHEN, CDR2 SYDVKM. CDR3 sequence: CASSSGTAAEKLFF. The CDR3 nucleotides are TGTGCCAGCAGTTCCGGGACAGCCGCTGAAAAACTGTTTTTT.

The sample holds a few counts of this clone. The rearrangement joins TRBV13 to TRBJ2-7, with TRBD1 matching over 10 bases. J was trimmed by 3 bases and V by 5 bases; bases with no gene match: 10. Germline CDR1 and CDR2: PRHDT and FYEKMQ (reference sequence). The CDR3 runs 16 residues. The CDR3 DNA sequence: TGTGCCAGCAGCATAACCTCCGGGACAGGGGACTACGAGCAGTACTTC. Amino acids: CASSITSGTGDYEQYF.

The table lists this clone with a few counts. The chain has TRBV6-5 and TRBJ1-3; perhaps TRBD1 as D (5 bases). This CDR3 is 14 amino acids long. Trimming took off 5 bases at V and 3 bases at J, with 11 bases between the two ends. Germline V gene sequence: CDR1 MNHEY, CDR2 SVGAGI. CDR3 DNA: TGTGCCAGCAGTCCACCAGGGAGTGGAAACACCATATATTTT. Its protein is CASSPPGSGNTIYF.

The chain carries TRBV20-1 and TRBJ2-7, with unresolved D. Per the germline V gene, CDR1 is DFQATT and CDR2 is SNEGSKA (reference sequence). Trimming took off 1 base at V and 6 bases at J, with 7 bases between the two ends. The length of the CDR3 is 11 residues. The CDR3 bases are TGCAGTGCTAGAGCTATGGGCGAGCAGTACTTC. Translating it yields CSARAMGEQYF.